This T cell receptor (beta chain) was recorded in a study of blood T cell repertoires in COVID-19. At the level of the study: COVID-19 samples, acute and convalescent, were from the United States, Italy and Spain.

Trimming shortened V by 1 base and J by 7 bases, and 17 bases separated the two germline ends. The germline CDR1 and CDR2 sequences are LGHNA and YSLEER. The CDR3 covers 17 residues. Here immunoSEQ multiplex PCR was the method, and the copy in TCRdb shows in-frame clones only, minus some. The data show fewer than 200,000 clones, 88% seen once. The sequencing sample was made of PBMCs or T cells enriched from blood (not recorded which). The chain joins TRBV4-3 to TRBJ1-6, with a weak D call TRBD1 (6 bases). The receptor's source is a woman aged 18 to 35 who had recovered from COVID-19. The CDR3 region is CASSQGPDSQPNSPLHF. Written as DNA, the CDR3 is TGCGCCAGCAGCCAAGGCCCGGACAGTCAACCAAATTCACCCCTCCACTTT.